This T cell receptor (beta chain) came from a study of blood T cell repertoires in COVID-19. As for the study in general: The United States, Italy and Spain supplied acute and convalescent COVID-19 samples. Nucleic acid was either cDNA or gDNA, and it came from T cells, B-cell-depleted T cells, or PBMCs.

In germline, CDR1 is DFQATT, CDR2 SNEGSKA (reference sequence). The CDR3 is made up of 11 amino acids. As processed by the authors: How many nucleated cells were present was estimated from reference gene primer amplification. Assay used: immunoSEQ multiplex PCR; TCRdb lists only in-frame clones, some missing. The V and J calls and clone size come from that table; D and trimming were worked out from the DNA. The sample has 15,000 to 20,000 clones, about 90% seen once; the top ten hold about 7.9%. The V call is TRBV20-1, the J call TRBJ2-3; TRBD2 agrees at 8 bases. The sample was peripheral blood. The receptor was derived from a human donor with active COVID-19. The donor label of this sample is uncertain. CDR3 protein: CSIIGTRVEYF. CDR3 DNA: TGCAGCATAATCGGGACTAGGGTGGAGTATTTT.